The 16 T cell receptor beta chains presented below share a single source sample, sequenced in a study of blood T cell repertoires in COVID-19. Repertoires were generated with immunoSEQ multiplex PCR, while TCRdb's copy carries only in-frame clones and drops some. The profile shows about 160,000 clones, around 89% of them singletons. The material sequenced was peripheral blood. The origin of the receptors is a man in his fifties or sixties with acute or convalescent COVID-19.

The gene calls are TRBV7-9 and TRBJ1-2, with a tentative D call TRBD1 (6 bases). Trimming pared 3 bases from V and 3 bases from J, leaving 11 bases between. Germline loops: CDR1 SEHNR, CDR2 FQNEAQ (reference sequence). CDR3 size: 14 residues. The chain's CDR3 is CASSFGQQDYGYTF. The CDR3 region has the DNA TGTGCCAGCAGCTTCGGACAGCAAGACTATGGCTACACCTTC.

The chain combines TRBV2 with TRBJ1-5, with D perhaps TRBD1 (5 bases). The CDR3 extends over 18 amino acids. V lost 6 bases, J lost 0 bases, and 21 bases lay in between. The germline V gene has CDR1 SNHLY and CDR2 FYNNEI. CDR3 sequence: CASSLDKGRVYSNQPQHF. CDR3 in DNA: TGTGCCAGCAGCCTAGACAAGGGGCGCGTTTATAGCAATCAGCCCCAGCATTTT.

V is TRBV6-6 and J is TRBJ1-2, with 9 positions matching TRBD1. Trimming at V came to 6 bases and at J to 7 bases, leaving 15 bases not matched to a gene. Germline V gives CDR1 MNHNY, CDR2 SVGAGI (reference sequence). The CDR3 is made up of 16 amino acids. The CDR3 reads CASSSSRTGEEGGYTF. In nucleotides, the CDR3 is TGTGCCAGCAGCTCCTCCAGGACAGGGGAGGAAGGTGGCTACACCTTC.

The V gene is TRBV11-2, the J gene TRBJ1-3; no firm D call. Germline loops: CDR1 SGHAT, CDR2 FQNNGV. Trimming removed 5 bases at V and 2 bases at J, with 13 bases between. CDR3 size: 15 residues. In DNA form, the CDR3 reads TGTGCCAGCAGCGTCCCAAGTTTAGCTGGAAACACCATATATTTT. As protein: CASSVPSLAGNTIYF.

The gene calls are TRBV19 and TRBJ1-1; 8 bases match TRBD1. From germline, CDR1 is LNHDA and CDR2 SQIVND (reference sequence). The CDR3 length is 14 residues. V was clipped by 7 bases and J by 6 bases; unmatched bases: 10. CDR3 nucleotide sequence: TGTGCCAGTATGTTCGGACAGGGAAGCTCTGAAGCTTTCTTT. Protein product: CASMFGQGSSEAFF.

This chain uses TRBV10-1 with TRBJ2-4, with 7 bases aligning to TRBD1. V lost 6 bases and J lost 3; bases outside the gene matches: 11. Germline V gene data show CDR1 as WNHNN and CDR2 as SYGVQD (reference sequence). The CDR3 has 16 amino acids. The CDR3 nucleotides are TGCGCCAGCAGGGGAAGACAGGGCGTTGGCAAAAACATTCAGTACTTC. Residues: CASRGRQGVGKNIQYF.

V and J are TRBV25-1 and TRBJ2-7, with a possible D match to TRBD1 (5 bases). The CDR3 is 13 residues long. Between the trimmed V and J ends, which lost 5 bases and 5 bases, there was a span of 13 bases. CDR1 and CDR2 (germline): MGHDK, SYGVNS. The CDR3 DNA follows: TGTGCCAGCAGTTGGCCCCAGGGTCACGAGCAGTACTTC. It yields the protein CASSWPQGHEQYF.

This chain joins TRBV10-3 and TRBJ1-5, with D maybe TRBD1 (6 bases). Trimming took off 6 bases at V and 6 bases at J, with 15 bases between the two ends. In germline, CDR1 is ENHRY, CDR2 SYGVKD. The CDR3 is 14 residues long. The chain's CDR3 is CAISGGQFGQPQHF. The CDR3 coding sequence is TGTGCCATCAGCGGGGGGCAGTTTGGTCAGCCCCAGCATTTT.

The chain employs TRBV5-1 and TRBJ2-7; D unclear. The V end lost 4 bases, the J end lost 4 bases, and 9 bases lay between the germline ends. The CDR3 contains 12 residues. Germline CDR1 and CDR2: SGHRS and YFSETQ. CDR3 protein: CASSPSSYEQYF. The CDR3, as DNA: TGCGCCAGCAGCCCCTCGTCTTACGAGCAGTACTTC. The variable domain in full, with the rest retrieved from reference TRBV5-1 and TRBJ2-7, is KAGVTQTPRYLIKTRGQQVTLSCSPISGHRSVSWYQQTPGQGLQFLFEYFSETQRNKGNFPGRFSGRQFSNSRSEMNVSTLELGDSALYLCASSPSSYEQYFGPGTRLTVT.

CDR3 sequence (DNA): TGTGCCAGCAGCGTAGACTTCGGTGAAAAACTGTTTTTT. Protein product: CASSVDFGEKLFF. The chain is built from TRBV9 and TRBJ1-4, with D unclear. The germline V gene has CDR1 SGDLS and CDR2 YYNGEE. Trimming removed 0 bases at V and 7 bases at J, with 7 bases between. This CDR3 spans 13 amino acids.

The chain links TRBV4-1 to TRBJ1-2, with TRBD1 matching 9 bases. Looked up from germline, CDR1 is MGHRA and CDR2 is YSYEKL. With V trimmed by 2 bases and J by 3 bases, 7 bases remained unmatched. The CDR3 extends over 16 amino acids. DNA for the CDR3: TGCGCCAGCAGCCAAAGGACAGGGGTGGTGGACTATGGCTACACCTTC. It is translated as CASSQRTGVVDYGYTF.

The chain uses TRBV9 and TRBJ1-3; no definite D call. From germline, CDR1 is SGDLS and CDR2 YYNGEE. The CDR3 extends over 14 amino acids. Between the trimmed V and J ends, which lost 4 bases and 4 bases, there was a span of 12 bases. The CDR3, as DNA: TGTGCCAGCAGCCTCGAAGGAGGCGGAAACACCATATATTTT. Amino acids: CASSLEGGGNTIYF.

The rearrangement uses TRBV19 and TRBJ1-5, with D uncertain. The CDR3 is 15 amino acids. V was pared by 7 bases and J by 4 bases, with 17 bases between. The V gene's germline CDR1 is LNHDA and CDR2 SQIVND (reference sequence). CDR3 coding DNA: TGTGCCAGTACAGAGGTCCACGCAGCAAATCAGCCCCAGCATTTT. Its protein is CASTEVHAANQPQHF.

The chain uses TRBV7-2 and TRBJ1-2, with D unclear. The CDR3 has 13 residues. Deletions cut 1 base from V and 6 bases from J, with 9 bases between. CDR1 and CDR2 from the germline V gene are SGHTA and FQGNSA. The CDR3 nucleotides read TGTGCCAGCAGCTTAGTGCGGGTAGATGGCTACACCTTC. It codes for CASSLVRVDGYTF.

The rearrangement uses TRBV3-1 (or the pseudogene TRBV3-2) and TRBJ1-1; no clear D. Germline-derived CDR1 and CDR2 are LGHDT and YNNKEL (reference sequence). The CDR3 totals 14 residues. Trimming left V 4 bases short and J 0 bases short, with 9 bases between. The CDR3 reads CASSPQAVNTEAFF. In DNA form, the CDR3 reads TGTGCCAGCAGCCCCCAGGCAGTGAACACTGAAGCTTTCTTT.

This chain joins TRBV7-7 and TRBJ2-3, with D possibly being TRBD2 (6 bases). Trimming stripped 5 bases from V and 0 bases from J, with 12 bases between. The V gene's germline CDR1 is SSHAT and CDR2 FNYEAQ (reference sequence). The CDR3 consists of 15 residues. CDR3 loop: CASSAWRGSTDTQYF. As DNA, the CDR3 is TGTGCCAGCAGCGCGTGGCGGGGCAGCACAGATACGCAGTATTTT.